This TCR beta chain was observed in a study of cytomegalovirus exposure and HLA in healthy donors (dated by TCRdb to 2016 to 2017). As for the study more broadly: An earlier analysis of about 560 of the donors reported over 250 Gb of sequence data and 100 million to 120 million unique TCR beta sequences obtained from around 190 million T cells. To predict cytomegalovirus infection status, the study brought together high-throughput TCR immunosequencing, statistical association of individual TCRs with disease status, and machine learning. An earlier analysis of approximately 630 of the donors applied high-throughput TCR beta sequencing to assess whether each TCR beta V gene segment acted as functional or pseudogenic. All discovery cohort repertoires had been generated on a single sequencing platform. Alongside the repertoire data, information on donor age, sex, ethnicity and CMV serostatus was compiled. Among roughly 400 genotyped donors of the cohort, an average of approximately 240,000 unique TCR beta nucleotide sequences was sequenced per donor, of which about 18% were non-productive. The study used immunosequencing to profile the T cell repertoires of 600 to 850 subjects and linked those repertoires to cytomegalovirus serostatus. Roughly five DR-DQ haplotypes were handled as single units for association and clustering because linkage in the cohort was strong. An early release that covered more than 550 HLA-typed donors contained approximately 300 gigabases of sequencing data and 70 million to 100 million unique TCR sequences. In the later analysis, no new phenotypic data were used to find candidate immune exposures; instead, reliance was placed on TCR beta sequences and their occurrence across donors. The aim of the study was to test whether cataloging public T cell receptors could identify signatures of past pathogen exposure. Besides the first cohort of hundreds of subjects, a separate validation cohort made up of around 120 different subjects was used. In a later genetic analysis, genome-wide SNP genotypes for about three fifths of the 666 donors were used, and that subset was treated as a discovery cohort. Of the 398 genotyped donors, 81% were placed in the genetic ancestry cluster associated with self-reported Caucasian donors. In a later analysis, previously published TCR beta repertoires from 550 to 750 donors were re-analyzed and high-resolution HLA genotyping was added so that TCR occurrence patterns could be studied. The number of typed donors differed by locus: roughly 620-630 for A, B, C, DRB1 and DQB1; roughly 510 for DQA1; 606 for DPA1; and approximately 450 for DPB1. HLA typing included class I and class II loci at four-digit resolution. Here is what the overall study found, with its caveats: The classifier was reported to diagnose cytomegalovirus status with high specificity and sensitivity in both the original and validation cohorts. In a later analysis, most CMV-associated TCR beta chains were found to appear HLA-restricted, with HLA associations seemingly driven largely by CMV exposure. CMV serostatus was the only immune exposure information available for the cohort. HLA typing was unavailable for some donors at each locus, so association tests used only the typed subset. In an earlier analysis of approximately 590 of the donors, most TCR beta V segments appeared in productive rearrangements about 87% or about 30% of the time, broadly matching IMGT annotations. A later analysis found that TCR association rates varied across HLA loci, with DRB1 alleles showing the most associated TCRs and HLA-C alleles the fewest. This cohort had only TCR beta chains sequenced, and the lack of alpha or paired-chain data limited which features could be detected. While some public TCRs were present in many individuals, most TCR sequences turned up only very rarely across donors. Because counts were too low, more than 15 rarely observed V segments, including chromosome 9 orphons, were left out of the earlier analysis of about 500 of the donors. A cluster of highly shared sequence variants was judged likely to represent a technical artifact of the sequencing pipeline. According to a later genetic analysis, donors in an Asian-associated ancestry cluster had fewer N-insertions in productive TCRs than the approximately 670-donor mean. Linkage disequilibrium might explain the correlated functional status among segregating V segments, but an unknown experimental factor could not be ruled out. Sequencing depth was assumed to be roughly uniform across donors in the presence/absence analyses, though that assumption may not hold. According to a later analysis, parvovirus B19, influenza, CMV and Epstein-Barr virus appeared linked to several top co-occurrence clusters. A further reported finding was that TCR beta sequences accurately predicted the HLA-A and HLA-B alleles for most subjects in the first cohort. A later analysis associated 15,000 to 20,000 TCR beta sequences with specific HLA alleles at a false discovery rate of 0.05. When HLA alleles, especially DR and DQ, strongly co-occurred, attributing TCR associations to individual alleles was difficult. According to the authors, the approach could potentially be generalized to other disease states and immunological phenotypes. In a later genetic analysis, a missense DCLRE1C variant was associated with V-gene and J-gene trimming of TCR beta chains, and the association was replicated in an independent cohort. A few of the identified cytomegalovirus-associated TCR beta chains were confirmed in vitro to be specific for cytomegalovirus antigens. A later analysis found that HLA-associated TCR beta chains were more clonally expanded and had lower generation probabilities than equally common non-associated chains. The 87-base-pair reads could not distinguish some IMGT-functional V segments, including TRBV6-2 and TRBV6-3, so those segments were excluded. The study gave a list of about 170 TCR beta chains associated with cytomegalovirus.

The cohort consisted of hundreds of healthy bone marrow donors. All cohort members were sampled while nominally healthy, although unrecorded immune exposures were likely present. The donor was CMV seronegative and was included in the group of several hundred seronegative cohort members. A peripheral blood sample was collected from each donor, and TCR beta sequencing was performed on peripheral blood mononuclear cells. Genomic DNA extraction from the blood cell samples was performed with the Qiagen DNeasy Blood Extraction Kit. To note about this clone: The specificity of this receptor is unknown. No qualities accompany the bases; no much larger clone lies one base away.

Receptors were amplified or captured by the immunoSEQ multiplex PCR assay. For the multiplex PCR, a mixture combining 60 forward primers for TCR Vbeta segments and 13 reverse primers for TCR Jbeta segments was used. The CDR3 region of rearranged TCR beta genes was amplified from genomic DNA by a multiplex PCR assay. The amplified TCR beta libraries were sequenced on the Illumina HiSeq System as 87-base-pair reads. The study's processing was this. Across the 670 or so repertoires, a later analysis counted 60 million to 90 million unique TCR beta chains, roughly 11 million of which were shared by at least two donors. Raw reads were error-corrected and collapsed into unique sequences with a nearest-neighbor algorithm that merged closely related sequences to remove PCR and sequencing errors. V, D and J gene segments were assigned by aligning CDR3 sequences to IMGT reference sequences. For a sequence to be retained, at least a six-nucleotide match to both a V gene segment and a J gene segment was required. A rearrangement was called productive if the CDR3 had no stop codons and remained in frame with V and J, and every other rearrangement was called non-productive. CDR3 was defined according to IMGT convention as the region running from the second conserved V-encoded cysteine to the conserved J-encoded phenylalanine. The earlier analysis of about 610 of the donors excluded any sequence lacking an unambiguous match to a single V gene segment. In an earlier analysis of some 590 of the donors, V segments were called functional above 56.7% productive rearrangements and were called segregating when the between-donor standard deviation exceeded 5%. A statistical classification framework was developed to diagnose cytomegalovirus status using the catalog of TCR beta chain sequences. A later analysis assigned V and J genes by comparing TCR nucleotide sequences with IMGT/GENE-DB human TR gene sequences. A later analysis assigned CDR3 sequences and most-parsimonious VDJ recombination scenarios with the TCRdist pipeline. In a later analysis, every TCR beta chain was defined by the combination of its CDR3 amino acid sequence and its V-gene family, and reads without a unique V-gene family were dropped. A later analysis removed 600 or so highly shared, low-generation-probability nucleotide sequences to deal with suspected cross-contamination and a sequencing artifact. For each public chain, a later analysis derived a clonal expansion index from normalized ranks of inferred template counts within each repertoire. In a later analysis, generation probabilities were computed using a VDJ recombination model fitted to out-of-frame rearrangements, and the results were checked against IGoR. A later analysis scored TCR-TCR, TCR-HLA and TCR-CMV co-occurrence with hypergeometric tests, applying a repertoire-size bias correction to TCR pairs. A later analysis estimated false discovery rates by permuting HLA or CMV assignments 20 times. A later analysis grouped co-occurring TCRs with DBSCAN, adding TCRdist sequence similarity when clustering within HLA-allele-positive subsets. For co-occurrence clustering, repertoires with fewer than 30,000 or more than 120,000 public chains were excluded, along with several repertoires with anomalous nucleotide sharing. TCRdb carries this immuneACCESS record with in-frame sequences only. Its versions omit some clonotypes, under half of them owing to an unresolved V gene in the studies checked, with the rest unexplained. That table supplies the V and J calls and clone size; D and trimming were determined from the DNA. A total of 130,000 to 150,000 clones appear in this sample, roughly 80% of them only once. Roughly 2.9% of the sample rests with the top ten.

Taken from the germline V gene, the CDR1 and CDR2 loops are SGDLS and YYNGEE. From cysteine to phenylalanine, the CDR3 is 13 amino acids long. The only DNA kept is the CDR3, 39 bases in frame from the first base. V drops 4 bases and J drops 5 bases, leaving 12 bases in between. Material: PBMCs. The chain is assembled from TRBV9 and TRBJ2-5, and the D gene may be TRBD2, 5 bases matching. The TCR was taken from a female donor in good health and CMV-seronegative. In nucleotides, the sequence is TGTGCCAGCAGCCAAGAGGGTTGGGAGACCCAGTACTTC. Its amino acids are CASSQEGWETQYF.